Listed below are T cell receptor beta chains from one sample, sequenced in a study of cytomegalovirus exposure and HLA in healthy donors. Some clones are missing from TCRdb's copy, which holds only in-frame ones; the method was immunoSEQ multiplex PCR. The table shows 75,000 to 100,000 clones, with 69% occurring only once. The sample comprised PBMCs. The source is a female donor in good health and CMV-seronegative. Each CDR3 is given with its conserved first and last residue. D genes are given only for firm matches. The size entry is marked missing in some rows and otherwise reads once, few, many or a size class.

D: -
J: TRBJ2-1
size: many
V: TRBV6-1
CDR3: CASQQGDADEQFF
DNA: TGTGCCAGCCAACAGGGCGATGCAGATGAGCAGTTCTTC

D: TRBD2
J: TRBJ2-3
size: once
V: TRBV28
CDR3: CASRVPGLAGEVTDTQYF
DNA: TGTGCCAGCAGAGTACCGGGACTAGCGGGAGAGGTGACAGATACGCAGTATTTT

D: TRBD1
J: TRBJ1-1
size: -
V: TRBV7-9
CDR3: CASRRQGVLTEAFF
DNA: TGTGCCAGCAGAAGACAGGGCGTCTTAACTGAAGCTTTCTTT

D: -
J: TRBJ2-7
size: -
V: TRBV18
CDR3: CASSPPTGGFLEQYF
DNA: TGTGCCAGCTCACCACCCACCGGGGGATTTCTCGAGCAGTACTTC

D: TRBD2
J: TRBJ2-5
size: -
V: TRBV25-1
CDR3: CASSALWGGETQYF
DNA: TGTGCCAGCAGTGCATTATGGGGGGGAGAGACCCAGTACTTC

D: -
J: TRBJ1-1
size: -
V: TRBV14
CDR3: CASTPQRGESTEAFF
DNA: TGTGCCAGCACCCCGCAGCGGGGGGAGTCCACTGAAGCTTTCTTT

D: -
J: TRBJ2-1
size: -
V: TRBV6-6
CDR3: CASSPREINEQFF
DNA: TGTGCCAGCAGTCCTCGAGAGATCAATGAGCAGTTCTTC

D: -
J: TRBJ2-7
size: -
V: TRBV7-9
CDR3: CASSLADLLGEQYF
DNA: TGTGCCAGCAGCTTAGCCGACCTACTAGGCGAGCAGTACTTC

D: -
J: TRBJ2-1
size: -
V: TRBV28
CDR3: CASTSIGGGKNEQFF
DNA: TGTGCCAGCACCTCAATAGGGGGGGGGAAGAATGAGCAGTTCTTC

D: -
J: TRBJ1-2
size: -
V: TRBV14
CDR3: CASSHRRDYGYTF
DNA: TGTGCCAGCAGCCATCGGAGGGATTATGGCTACACCTTC

D: -
J: TRBJ2-7
size: -
V: TRBV28
CDR3: CASSTTPRGYEQYF
DNA: TGTGCCAGCAGTACTACCCCCAGGGGCTACGAGCAGTACTTC

D: -
J: TRBJ1-3
size: -
V: TRBV4-3
CDR3: CASRGGVYGNTIYF
DNA: TGCGCCTCCCGAGGAGGGGTCTATGGAAACACCATATATTTT

D: -
J: TRBJ2-5
size: -
V: TRBV7-8
CDR3: CASSLVGEQETQYF
DNA: TGTGCCAGCAGCTTAGTCGGGGAACAAGAGACCCAGTACTTC

D: TRBD2
J: TRBJ2-7
size: -
V: TRBV7-2
CDR3: CASSLDLAGGTYEQYF
DNA: TGTGCCAGCAGCTTGGACTTAGCGGGGGGAACCTACGAGCAGTACTTC

D: TRBD1
J: TRBJ1-2
size: -
V: TRBV30
CDR3: CAWSGGQANYGYTF
DNA: TGTGCCTGGAGTGGCGGACAGGCTAACTATGGCTACACCTTC

D: TRBD1
J: TRBJ2-7
size: -
V: TRBV27
CDR3: CASSWGQGESYEQYF
DNA: TGTGCCAGCAGTTGGGGACAGGGCGAGTCCTACGAGCAGTACTTC

D: TRBD1
J: TRBJ1-1
size: -
V: TRBV7-3
CDR3: CASSLTGGAEAFF
DNA: TGTGCCAGCAGCTTGACAGGGGGGGCTGAAGCTTTCTTT

D: -
J: TRBJ1-6
size: few
V: TRBV19
CDR3: CATQQSSYNSPLHF
DNA: TGTGCCACCCAACAGAGCTCCTATAATTCACCCCTCCACTTT

D: TRBD1
J: TRBJ2-1
size: -
V: TRBV29-1
CDR3: CSVAGGSYNEQFF
DNA: TGCAGCGTTGCAGGGGGCTCCTACAATGAGCAGTTCTTC

D: TRBD1
J: TRBJ2-1
size: -
V: TRBV10-1
CDR3: CASSERTGQDEQFF
DNA: TGCGCCAGCAGTGAGAGGACAGGGCAGGATGAGCAGTTCTTC

D: -
J: TRBJ1-2
size: -
V: TRBV11-2
CDR3: CASSLGGRVDGYTF
DNA: TGTGCCAGCAGCTTAGGAGGCAGGGTAGATGGCTACACCTTC

D: -
J: TRBJ2-5
size: -
V: TRBV1
CDR3: CTSSQISGTGVREQYF
DNA: TGCACCAGCAGCCAAATCTCCGGGACAGGGGTGCGGGAGCAGTACTTC

D: -
J: TRBJ1-6
size: -
V: TRBV9
CDR3: CASSVNPGGESSPLHF
DNA: TGTGCCAGCAGCGTAAATCCGGGTGGTGAAAGTTCACCCCTCCACTTT

D: -
J: TRBJ2-7
size: -
V: TRBV10-1
CDR3: CANRPYEGYEQYF
DNA: TGCGCCAACCGGCCCTACGAGGGATACGAGCAGTACTTC

D: -
J: TRBJ2-7
size: -
V: TRBV5-6
CDR3: CASRDRRAYEQYF
DNA: TGTGCCAGCAGGGACAGGAGGGCCTACGAGCAGTACTTC

D: TRBD1
J: TRBJ1-1
size: -
V: TRBV30
CDR3: CAWTRDRGSEAFF
DNA: TGTGCCTGGACCCGGGACAGGGGATCTGAAGCTTTCTTT

D: -
J: TRBJ2-4
size: few
V: TRBV13
CDR3: CASSQQGGPNIQYF
DNA: TGTGCCAGCAGTCAACAAGGAGGGCCCAACATTCAGTACTTC

D: TRBD1
J: TRBJ2-2
size: -
V: TRBV7-9
CDR3: CASRAWTGGGGELFF
DNA: TGTGCCAGCAGGGCCTGGACAGGGGGCGGCGGGGAGCTGTTTTTT

D: TRBD1
J: TRBJ2-2
size: -
V: TRBV13
CDR3: CASSPDRGTGELFF
DNA: TGTGCCAGCAGCCCAGACAGGGGCACCGGGGAGCTGTTTTTT

D: TRBD1
J: TRBJ2-5
size: -
V: TRBV10-2
CDR3: CASRGNRGTQYF
DNA: TGCGCCAGCAGGGGGAACAGGGGGACCCAGTACTTC

D: -
J: TRBJ1-2
size: -
V: TRBV5-1
CDR3: CASNTGGLEGYGYTF
DNA: TGCGCCAGCAATACAGGAGGTTTGGAGGGCTATGGCTACACCTTC